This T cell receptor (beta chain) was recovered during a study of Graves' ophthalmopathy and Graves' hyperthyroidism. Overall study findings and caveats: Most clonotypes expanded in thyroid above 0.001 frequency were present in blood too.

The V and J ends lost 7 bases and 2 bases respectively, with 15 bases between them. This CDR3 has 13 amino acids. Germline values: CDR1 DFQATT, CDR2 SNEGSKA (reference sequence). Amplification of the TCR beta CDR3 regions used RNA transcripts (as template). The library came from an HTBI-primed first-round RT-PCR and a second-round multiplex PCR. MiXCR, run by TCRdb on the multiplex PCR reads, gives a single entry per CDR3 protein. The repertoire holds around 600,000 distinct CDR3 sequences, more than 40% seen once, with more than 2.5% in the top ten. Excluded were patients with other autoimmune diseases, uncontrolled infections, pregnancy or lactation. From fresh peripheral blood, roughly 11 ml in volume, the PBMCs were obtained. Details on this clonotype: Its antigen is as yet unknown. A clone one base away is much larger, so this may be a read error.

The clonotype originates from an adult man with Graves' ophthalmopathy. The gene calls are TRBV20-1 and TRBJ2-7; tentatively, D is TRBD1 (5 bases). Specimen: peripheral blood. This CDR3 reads CSVKRQLTYEQYF. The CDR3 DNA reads TGCAGTGTTAAGCGACAGCTAACCTACGAGCAGTACTTC.